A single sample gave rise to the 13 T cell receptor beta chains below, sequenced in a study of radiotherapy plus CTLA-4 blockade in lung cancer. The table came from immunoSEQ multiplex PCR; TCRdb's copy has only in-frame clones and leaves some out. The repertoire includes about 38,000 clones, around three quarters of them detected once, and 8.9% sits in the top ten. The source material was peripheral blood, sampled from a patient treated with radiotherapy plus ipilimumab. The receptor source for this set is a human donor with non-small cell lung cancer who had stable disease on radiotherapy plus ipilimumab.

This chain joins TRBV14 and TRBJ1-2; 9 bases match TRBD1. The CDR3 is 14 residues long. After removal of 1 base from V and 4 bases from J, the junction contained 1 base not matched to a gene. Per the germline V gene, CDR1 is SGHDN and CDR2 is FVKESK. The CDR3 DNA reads TGTGCCAGCAGCCAAGCGGGACAGGGCTATGGCTACACCTTC. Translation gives CASSQAGQGYGYTF.

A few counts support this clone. The CDR3 region has the DNA TGTGCCAGCAGCACCCCACAGGGGGCCCCCCTGAACACTGAAGCTTTCTTT. Translating gives CASSTPQGAPLNTEAFF. The J gene is TRBJ1-1, the V gene TRBV7-2; the match to TRBD1 covers 9 bases. Germline CDR1 is SGHTA and CDR2 is FQGNSA. The junction had 10 bases not matched to a gene; V was cut back by 5 bases and J by 0 bases. This CDR3 is built from 17 residues.

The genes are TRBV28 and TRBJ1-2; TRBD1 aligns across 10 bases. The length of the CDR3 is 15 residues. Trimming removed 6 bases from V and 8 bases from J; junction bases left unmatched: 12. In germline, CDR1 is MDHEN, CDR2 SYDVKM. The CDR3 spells CASSAPGQGSRGYTF. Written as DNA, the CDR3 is TGTGCCAGCAGCGCTCCGGGACAGGGGTCGAGAGGCTACACCTTC.

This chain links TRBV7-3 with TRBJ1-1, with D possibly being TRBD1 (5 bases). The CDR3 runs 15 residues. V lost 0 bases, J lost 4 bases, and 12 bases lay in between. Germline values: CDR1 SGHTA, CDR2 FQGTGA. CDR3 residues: CASSLTFGGVTEAFF. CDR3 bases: TGTGCCAGCAGCTTAACGTTTGGGGGAGTCACTGAAGCTTTCTTT.

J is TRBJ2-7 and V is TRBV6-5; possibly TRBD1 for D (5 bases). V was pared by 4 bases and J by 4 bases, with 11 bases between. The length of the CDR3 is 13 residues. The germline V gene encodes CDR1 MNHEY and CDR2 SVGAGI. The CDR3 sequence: CASSWNRQYEQYV. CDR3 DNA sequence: TGTGCCAGCAGTTGGAACAGGCAGTACGAGCAGTACGTC.

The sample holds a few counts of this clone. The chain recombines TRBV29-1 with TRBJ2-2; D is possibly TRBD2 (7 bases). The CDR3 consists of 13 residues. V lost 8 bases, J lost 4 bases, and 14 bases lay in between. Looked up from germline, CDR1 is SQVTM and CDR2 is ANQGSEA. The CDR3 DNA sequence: TGCAGCATCGAGGGGGGGATCACCGGGGAGCTGTTTTTT. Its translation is CSIEGGITGELFF.

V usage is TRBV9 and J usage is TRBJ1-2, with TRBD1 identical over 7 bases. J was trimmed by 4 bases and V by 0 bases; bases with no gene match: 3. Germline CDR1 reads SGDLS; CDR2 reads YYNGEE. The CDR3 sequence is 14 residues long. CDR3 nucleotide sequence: TGTGCCAGCAGCGTAGACAAGGGGGCCTATGGCTACACCTTC. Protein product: CASSVDKGAYGYTF. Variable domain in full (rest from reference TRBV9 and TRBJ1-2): DSGVTQTPKHLITATGQRVTLRCSPRSGDLSVYWYQQSLDQGLQFLIQYYNGEERAKGNILERFSAQQFPDLHSELNLSSLELGDSALYFCASSVDKGAYGYTFGSGTRLTVV.

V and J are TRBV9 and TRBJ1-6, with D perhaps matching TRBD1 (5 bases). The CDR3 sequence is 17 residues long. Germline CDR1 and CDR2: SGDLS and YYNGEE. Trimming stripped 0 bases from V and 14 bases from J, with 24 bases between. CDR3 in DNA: TGTGCCAGCAGCGTAGTGGGGACCGTTCAATTGCCTTCGGCCCTCCACTTT. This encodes CASSVVGTVQLPSALHF.

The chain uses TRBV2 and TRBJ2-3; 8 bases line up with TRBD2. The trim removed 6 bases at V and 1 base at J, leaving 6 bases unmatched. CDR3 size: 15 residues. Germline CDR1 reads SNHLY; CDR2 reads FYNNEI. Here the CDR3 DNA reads TGTGCCAGCAGGCCGGGACTAGGGGGCACAGATACGCAGTATTTT. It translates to CASRPGLGGTDTQYF.

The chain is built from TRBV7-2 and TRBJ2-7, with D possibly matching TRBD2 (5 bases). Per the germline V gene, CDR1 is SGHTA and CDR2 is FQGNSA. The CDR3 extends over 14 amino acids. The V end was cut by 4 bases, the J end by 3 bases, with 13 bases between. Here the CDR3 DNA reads TGTGCCAGCAGCTCGACGGCGGGCGACTACGAGCAGTACTTC. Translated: CASSSTAGDYEQYF.

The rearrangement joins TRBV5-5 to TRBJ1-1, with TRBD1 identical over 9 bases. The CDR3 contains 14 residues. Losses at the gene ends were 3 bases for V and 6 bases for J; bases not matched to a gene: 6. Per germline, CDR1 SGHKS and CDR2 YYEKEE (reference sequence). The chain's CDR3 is CASSWTGDSAEAFF. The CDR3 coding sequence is TGTGCCAGCAGCTGGACAGGGGACTCGGCTGAAGCTTTCTTT. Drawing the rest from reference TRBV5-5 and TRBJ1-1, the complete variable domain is DAGVTQSPTHLIKTRGQQVTLRCSPISGHKSVSWYQQVLGQGPQFIFQYYEKEERGRGNFPDRFSARQFPNYSSELNVNALLLGDSALYLCASSWTGDSAEAFFGQGTRLTVV.

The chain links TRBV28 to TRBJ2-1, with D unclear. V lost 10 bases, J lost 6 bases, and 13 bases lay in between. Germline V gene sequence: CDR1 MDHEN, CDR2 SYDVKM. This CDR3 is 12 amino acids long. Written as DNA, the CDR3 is TGTGCCATACTCGACTCGGCCAATGAGCAGTTCTTC. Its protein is CAILDSANEQFF.

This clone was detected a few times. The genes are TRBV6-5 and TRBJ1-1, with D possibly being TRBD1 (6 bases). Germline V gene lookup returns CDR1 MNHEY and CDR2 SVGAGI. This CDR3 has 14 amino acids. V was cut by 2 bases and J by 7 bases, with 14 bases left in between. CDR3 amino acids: CASSYGRGAGEAFF. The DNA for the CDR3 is TGTGCCAGCAGTTACGGGCGGGGGGCCGGTGAAGCTTTCTTT.